The next 10 T cell receptor beta chains were all read from a single sample in a study of blood T cell repertoires in COVID-19. Clones were read by immunoSEQ multiplex PCR, and TCRdb kept only the in-frame ones, dropping some. This table holds about 310,000 clones, about 85% found once. Sequencing was carried out using PBMCs or T cells enriched from blood (not recorded which). The receptors stem from a woman in her twenties or thirties who had been exposed to COVID-19.

The V gene is TRBV2, the J gene TRBJ1-3; tentative D call: TRBD1 (5 bases). CDR3 length equals 13 residues. Germline CDR1 reads SNHLY; CDR2 reads FYNNEI. The V end was cut by 6 bases, the J end by 0 bases, with 6 bases between. Here the CDR3 DNA reads TGTGCCAGCAGGACAGACTCTGGAAACACCATATATTTT. Protein sequence: CASRTDSGNTIYF.

The chain has TRBV30 and TRBJ2-7, with 15 bases lining up with TRBD2. CDR3 length: 19 residues. Germline V gene lookup returns CDR1 GTSNPN and CDR2 SVGIG (reference sequence). J lost 7 bases, V lost 2 bases, and 18 bases had no gene match. CDR3 in DNA: TGTGCCTGGAGTAAGAGTTTCGGGACTAGCGGGAGGTCGCCGCTTGAGCAGTACTTC. Amino acids: CAWSKSFGTSGRSPLEQYF.

The chain carries TRBV28 and TRBJ1-1; 7 nucleotides line up with TRBD1. V gave up 6 bases and J gave up 3 bases; unmatched junction bases: 4. The CDR3 length is 13 residues. Germline lookup yields CDR1 MDHEN and CDR2 SYDVKM. CDR3 in amino acids: CASSTGVYTEAFF. CDR3 DNA sequence: TGTGCCAGCAGCACAGGGGTGTACACTGAAGCTTTCTTT. The complete variable domain, with remaining parts taken from reference TRBV28 and TRBJ1-1, reads DVKVTQSSRYLVKRTGEKVFLECVQDMDHENMFWYRQDPGLGLRLIYFSYDVKMKEKGDIPEGYSVSREKKERFSLILESASTNQTSMYLCASSTGVYTEAFFGQGTRLTVV.

This clone was seen only a few times. The chain couples TRBV24-1 to TRBJ2-5; D might be TRBD1 (6 bases). The CDR3 sequence is 15 residues long. The V and J ends lost 2 bases and 5 bases respectively, with 14 bases between them. Germline CDR1 is KGHDR and CDR2 is SFDVKD. The CDR3 sequence: CATSDSQLRGETQYF. The CDR3 bases are TGTGCCACCAGTGATTCGCAGCTGAGGGGGGAGACCCAGTACTTC.

This chain uses TRBV14 with TRBJ2-2, with D possibly TRBD2 on 5 matching bases. The CDR3 consists of 15 residues. V gave up 1 base and J gave up 5 bases, with 11 bases separating them. Germline lookup yields CDR1 SGHDN and CDR2 FVKESK. The DNA for the CDR3 is TGTGCCAGCAGCCAAGTTTTCTCGGGAACCGGGGAGCTGTTTTTT. This encodes CASSQVFSGTGELFF.

The genes are TRBV27 and TRBJ2-5, with D tentatively TRBD2 (6 bases). This CDR3 contains 16 residues. The germline V and J ends were trimmed by 6 bases and 5 bases, with 22 bases remaining between them. Germline lookup yields CDR1 MNHEY and CDR2 SMNVEV (reference sequence). In DNA, the CDR3 is TGTGCCAGCAGGCCGCTTAGATTCAGCGGAGGGGAGACCCAGTACTTC. Its translation: CASRPLRFSGGETQYF.

The chain recombines TRBV5-1 with TRBJ2-1; 8 bases are shared with TRBD2. Looked up from germline, CDR1 is SGHRS and CDR2 is YFSETQ. Unmatched junction bases numbered 27, after V lost 4 bases and J lost 6 bases. CDR3 length: 21 residues. The CDR3 sequence is CASSQVGGSSGTSLRSNEQFF. CDR3 DNA: TGCGCCAGCAGCCAAGTGGGGGGGAGTAGCGGGACGAGTCTACGTTCCAATGAGCAGTTCTTC.

The rearrangement joins TRBV2 to TRBJ2-5, with D hard to call. The CDR3 runs to 14 residues. Trimming cost V 9 bases and J 1 base, with 15 bases left between them. CDR1 and CDR2 from the germline V gene are SNHLY and FYNNEI. The CDR3 DNA is TGTGCCAGTAAGACTGGATACTCCCAAGAGACCCAGTACTTC. It translates to CASKTGYSQETQYF. The full variable domain, with the rest looked up from reference TRBV2 and TRBJ2-5, is EPEVTQTPSHQVTQMGQEVILRCVPISNHLYFYWYRQILGQKVEFLVSFYNNEISEKSEIFDDQFSVERPDGSNFTLKIRSTKLEDSAMYFCASKTGYSQETQYFGPGTRLLVL.

The chain recombines TRBV6-5 with TRBJ1-1, with D tentatively TRBD1 (5 bases). This CDR3 has 14 residues. Trimming shortened V by 3 bases and J by 6 bases, and 14 bases separated the two germline ends. Germline CDR1 reads MNHEY; CDR2 reads SVGAGI. The CDR3 sequence: CASSYGRGLAEAFF. CDR3 nucleotides: TGTGCCAGCAGTTATGGGCGGGGCCTGGCTGAAGCTTTCTTT.

The chain employs TRBV2 and TRBJ2-7; D is unclear. V lost 5 bases to trimming and J lost 11 bases, with 13 bases between them. Germline V gene sequence: CDR1 SNHLY, CDR2 FYNNEI. The CDR3 totals 11 residues. The CDR3 DNA reads as TGTGCCAGCAGTCAAAGCGACCAAAAGTACTTC. This encodes CASSQSDQKYF.